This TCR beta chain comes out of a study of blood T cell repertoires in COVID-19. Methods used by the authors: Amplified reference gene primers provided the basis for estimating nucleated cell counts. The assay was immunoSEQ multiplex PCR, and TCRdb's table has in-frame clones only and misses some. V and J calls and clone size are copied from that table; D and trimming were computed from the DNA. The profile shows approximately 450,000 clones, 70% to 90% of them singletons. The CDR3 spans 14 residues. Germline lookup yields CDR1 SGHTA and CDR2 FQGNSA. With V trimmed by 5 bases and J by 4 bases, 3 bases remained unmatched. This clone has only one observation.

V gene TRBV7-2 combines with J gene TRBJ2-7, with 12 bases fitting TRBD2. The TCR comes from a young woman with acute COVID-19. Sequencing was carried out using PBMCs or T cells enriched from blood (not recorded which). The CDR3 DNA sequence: TGTGCCAGCAGCCTGACTAGCGGGAGTTACGAGCAGTACTTC. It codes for CASSLTSGSYEQYF.